This entry lists 6 T cell receptor beta chains sequenced from one sample in a study of OX40 agonist ivuxolimab in advanced cancers. Produced via immunoSEQ multiplex PCR; TCRdb's table is partial and in-frame only. This table has about 79,000 clones, 88% appearing once. The sequencing used CD4+ or CD8+ T cells sorted from blood, collected in a trial of the OX40 agonist ivuxolimab. These TCRs come from an adult with an advanced solid tumor such as melanoma, head and neck, liver or kidney cancer.

The DNA of the CDR3 is TGTGCCAGCCGGGGTTGGTCGTACAATGAGCAGTTCTTC. Residues: CASRGWSYNEQFF. The chain links TRBV7-9 to TRBJ2-1; TRBD2 might be the D (5 bases). The CDR3 sequence is 13 residues long. Germline CDR1 is SEHNR and CDR2 is FQNEAQ (reference sequence). V was cut by 8 bases and J by 4 bases, with 12 bases left in between.

The V gene is TRBV28, the J gene TRBJ1-2; 8 bases fit TRBD1. J lost 4 bases, V lost 4 bases, and 5 bases had no gene match. Germline CDR1 and CDR2: MDHEN and SYDVKM. CDR3 length equals 14 residues. The DNA for the CDR3 is TGTGCCAGCAGTTCAGGGGGCTCGGTCTATGGCTACACCTTC. This sequence encodes CASSSGGSVYGYTF.

The J gene is TRBJ1-5, the V gene TRBV6-1; 8 nucleotides line up with TRBD1. This CDR3 spans 13 amino acids. Trimming at V came to 10 bases and at J to 5 bases, leaving 7 bases not matched to a gene. CDR1 and CDR2 from the germline V gene are MNHNS and SASEGT. The CDR3 sequence is CAIRRQGYQPQHF. For the CDR3, the DNA is TGTGCCATCAGGAGACAGGGGTATCAGCCCCAGCATTTT.

This chain uses TRBV20-1 with TRBJ2-5; D remains ambiguous. Deletions cut 5 bases from V and 4 bases from J, with 8 bases between. The CDR3 consists of 11 residues. The germline gives CDR1 DFQATT, CDR2 SNEGSKA (reference sequence). The CDR3 nucleotides are TGCAGTGCTGAGAAGGGAGAGACCCAGTACTTC. Encoded protein: CSAEKGETQYF.

For the CDR3, the DNA is TGTGCCAGCAGTGGACTAGCGGGAGGGGAAAACTACGAGCAGTACTTC. It yields the protein CASSGLAGGENYEQYF. The chain links TRBV2 to TRBJ2-7; 14 bases match TRBD2. The V and J ends lost 4 bases and 3 bases, in that order; junction bases with no gene match: 5. CDR3 length equals 16 residues. Germline lookup yields CDR1 SNHLY and CDR2 FYNNEI.

This clone was observed once. The CDR3 loop reads CATSPRLGYTEAFF. For the CDR3, the DNA is TGTGCCACCAGCCCAAGGTTGGGTTACACTGAAGCTTTCTTT. This sequence joins TRBV15 and TRBJ1-1; D gene ambiguous. Trimming pared 5 bases from V and 3 bases from J, leaving 13 bases between. The CDR3 consists of 14 residues. Germline CDR1 LNHNV, CDR2 YYDKDF (reference sequence).